This T cell receptor beta chain was captured by sequencing in a study of T cell repertoires in cytomegalovirus infection. Study information: Based on public TCR beta signatures, there were indications of CMV infection and of a matching HLA type.

Many counts were recorded for this clonotype. This CDR3 has 15 residues. The V segment lost 5 bases and the J segment 8 bases; nucleotides outside the gene matches: 7. CDR1 SGHTA and CDR2 FQGTGA come from the germline V gene. TCRdb passed the reads through MiXCR, listing each CDR3 protein once. The sample has about 740,000 distinct CDR3 sequences, approximately 34% seen once. The specimen was PBMCs. This clonotype was obtained from a human donor in good health (CMV status not recorded). Some clones in this sample may be carry-over from other donors' samples. The V and J genes are TRBV7-3 and TRBJ2-3; 13 bases map to TRBD2. The CDR3 sequence: CASSQGTSGVGTQYF. CDR3 nucleotides: TGTGCCAGCAGCCAGGGGACTAGCGGGGTGGGTACGCAGTATTTT.